This TCR beta chain was sequenced for a study of T cells in Graves' hyperthyroidism and ophthalmopathy. Study-level information: Peripheral blood specimens were obtained at initial diagnosis, prior to any treatment.

The study's findings and limits: Through a model of 13 V-J features, ophthalmopathy was separated from stable hyperthyroidism.

This CDR3 contains 17 residues. V was pared by 4 bases and J by 6 bases, with 9 bases of the junction left unmatched. CDR1 is KGHDR, CDR2 SFDVKD, per germline. Comments on this clonotype: Its target is not known.

The TCR beta CDR3 regions underwent amplification using RNA transcripts as the source. First-round RT-PCR of the TCR CDR3 relied on the HTBI primer set. TCRdb reanalysed the multiplex PCR reads using MiXCR and keeps one entry per CDR3 protein. The data show more than 350,000 distinct CDR3 sequences, 13% to 15% seen once. This TCR came from an older woman with Graves' ophthalmopathy. This chain joins TRBV24-1 and TRBJ2-1; the match to TRBD2 covers 12 bases. Sequenced material: blood. The CDR3 reads CATSDPTSGSLGNEQFF. The CDR3 DNA reads TGTGCCACCAGTGACCCGACTAGCGGGAGCCTAGGCAATGAGCAGTTCTTC.